Sequencing of this T cell receptor beta chain was carried out in a study of blood T cell repertoires in COVID-19 (dated by TCRdb to about 2020). In the study overall: Samples covering the acute and convalescent phases of COVID-19 were provided by collaborators in the United States, Italy and Spain. Where HLA class I and class II types were available, the types were taken from metadata supplied by the sample provider, not from assay-based typing. Sample metadata almost always included a de-identified subject ID, COVID-19 status, age in years and sex. The repertoires were made available in a free public database intended to serve as a resource for research on the immune response to SARS-CoV-2. Subjects who had been exposed to COVID-19, were actively infected with it, or had recovered from it provided the deeply sampled blood TCRbeta repertoires that made up the dataset. Samples came from the ongoing ImmuneRACE study (first 160 participants) plus 1,254 subjects from 6 global collaborators. The prospective study material was composed of cDNA or gDNA derived from T cells, B-cell-depleted T cells, or PBMCs. What the work shows at the level of the full study, not this receptor alone: Clinical and demographic metadata were provided uncurated, with the amount varying by source and participant.

TCRbeta CDR3 regions were amplified from genomic DNA by means of the immunoSEQ Assay, a bias-controlled multiplex PCR. The authors processed their data as follows. The number of nucleated cells in each sample was estimated from the amplification of reference gene primers within the assay. To quantify the absolute abundance of each unique TCRbeta CDR3 rearrangement, sequence reads were collapsed and filtered. Productive Simpson clonality was computed per sample as the square root of Simpson's diversity index over productive rearrangements. TCRdb stores this immuneACCESS table with in-frame sequences only. Part of the clones is absent; in the studies checked, under half of the shortfall reflects unresolved V genes, and no reason is known for the rest. The V and J calls and clone size come from that table; D and trimming were worked out from the DNA. This sample is represented by around 230,000 clones; approximately 84% of them were singletons. Approximately 10% of the sample is held by the ten biggest clonotypes.

At one collaborating source in Seattle, patients were enrolled during active infection and were followed longitudinally through the course of disease. Whole blood was collected in K2EDTA tubes by collaborating institutions according to the institutions' own protocols. For TCRbeta analysis, collaborators shipped samples in one of three forms: frozen whole blood, isolated PBMCs, or DNA extracted from either of those sample types. Worth noting for this clone: Its antigen specificity is not known. Within one base of it there is no much larger clone, and no base qualities were kept.

Counted from cysteine to phenylalanine, this CDR3 has 15 amino acids. Of all the DNA, just the CDR3 is kept, 45 bases in frame from base 1. The germline V end is reduced by 4 bases and the J end by 3 bases; junction bases left unmatched: 2. Looking up the germline V gene yields CDR1 SNHLY and CDR2 FYNNEI. The sequence is built from TRBV2 and TRBJ2-2; TRBD2 matches 10 bases in the middle. The clonotype comes from a man in his fifties with COVID-19, enrolled during active disease. The specimen sequenced was peripheral blood. CDR3 protein: CASSALAGDTGELFF. In nucleotides, the sequence is TGTGCCAGCAGTGCTCTAGCGGGGGACACCGGGGAGCTGTTTTTT.